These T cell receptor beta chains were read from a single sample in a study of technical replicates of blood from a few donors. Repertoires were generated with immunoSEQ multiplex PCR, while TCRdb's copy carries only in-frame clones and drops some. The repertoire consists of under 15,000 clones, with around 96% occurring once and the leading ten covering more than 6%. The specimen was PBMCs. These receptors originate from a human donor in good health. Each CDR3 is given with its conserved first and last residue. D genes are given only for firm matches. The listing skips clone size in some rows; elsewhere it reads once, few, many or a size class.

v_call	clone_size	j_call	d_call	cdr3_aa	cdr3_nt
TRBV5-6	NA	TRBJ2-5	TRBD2	CASSLGLAGGQTQYF	TGTGCCAGCAGCTTGGGACTAGCGGGCGGACAGACCCAGTACTTC
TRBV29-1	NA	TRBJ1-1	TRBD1	CSVEGGQGLTEAFF	TGCAGCGTTGAAGGGGGACAGGGGTTGACTGAAGCTTTCTTT
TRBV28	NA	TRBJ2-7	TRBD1	CASSGPSDRNYYEQYF	TGTGCCAGCAGTGGACCCTCGGACAGGAACTACTACGAGCAGTACTTC
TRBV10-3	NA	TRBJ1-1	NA	CAISAEEGGVYNTEAFF	TGTGCCATCAGTGCAGAAGAGGGAGGGGTATATAACACTGAAGCTTTCTTT
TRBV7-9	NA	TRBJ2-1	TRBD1	CASRRSGTGANEQFF	TGTGCCAGCAGGAGGTCCGGGACAGGGGCCAATGAGCAGTTCTTC
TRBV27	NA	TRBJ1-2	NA	CASSTGLFYGYTF	TGTGCCAGCAGTACGGGACTGTTCTATGGCTACACCTTC
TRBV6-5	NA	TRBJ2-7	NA	CASSTPFDEQYF	TGTGCCAGCAGTACTCCTTTCGACGAGCAGTACTTC
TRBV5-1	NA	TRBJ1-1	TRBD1	CASSLTGANTEAFF	TGCGCCAGCAGCCTGACAGGGGCGAACACTGAAGCTTTCTTT
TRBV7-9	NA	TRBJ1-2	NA	CASSLENTGIYGYTF	TGTGCCAGCAGCTTAGAGAATACAGGCATCTATGGCTACACCTTC
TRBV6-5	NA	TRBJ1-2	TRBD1	CASSSEGQGIRGYTF	TGTGCCAGCAGTTCCGAAGGACAGGGGATCCGTGGCTACACCTTC
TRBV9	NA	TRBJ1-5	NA	CASSPQGSGQPQHF	TGTGCCAGCAGCCCCCAGGGCTCAGGTCAGCCCCAGCATTTT
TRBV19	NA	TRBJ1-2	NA	CASSTRPTGLGGYTF	TGTGCCAGTAGTACCCGCCCCACAGGGTTGGGTGGCTACACCTTC
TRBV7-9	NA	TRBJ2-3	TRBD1	CASSQGRAGGPADTQYF	TGTGCCAGCAGCCAGGGGCGGGCAGGGGGCCCTGCAGATACGCAGTATTTT
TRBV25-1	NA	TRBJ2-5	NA	CASSESYQETQYF	TGTGCCAGCAGTGAATCGTACCAAGAGACCCAGTACTTC
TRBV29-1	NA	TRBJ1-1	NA	CSVLGARGNTEAFF	TGCAGCGTCCTAGGGGCGAGAGGGAACACTGAAGCTTTCTTT
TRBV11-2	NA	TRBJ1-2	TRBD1	CASSSIRGQGNGYTF	TGTGCCAGCAGCTCAATACGGGGACAGGGGAACGGCTACACCTTC
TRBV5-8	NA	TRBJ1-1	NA	CASRWQNTEAFF	TGTGCCAGCAGGTGGCAGAACACTGAAGCTTTCTTT
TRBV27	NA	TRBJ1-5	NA	CASSSFGQPQHF	TGTGCCAGCAGCTCCTTCGGGCAGCCCCAGCATTTT
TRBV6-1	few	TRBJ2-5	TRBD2	CASSELAGGPETQYF	TGTGCCAGCAGTGAACTAGCGGGAGGGCCAGAGACCCAGTACTTC
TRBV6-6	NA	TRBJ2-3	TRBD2	CASSYGGESTDTQYF	TGTGCCAGCAGTTACGGGGGGGAGAGCACAGATACGCAGTATTTT
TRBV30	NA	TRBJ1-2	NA	CAWSETAYYGYTF	TGTGCCTGGAGTGAGACAGCCTACTATGGCTACACCTTC
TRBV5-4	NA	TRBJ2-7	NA	CASSPHSTPQGGYEQYF	TGTGCCAGCAGCCCACACTCGACACCTCAGGGGGGATACGAGCAGTACTTC
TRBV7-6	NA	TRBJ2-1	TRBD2	CASSFRSGAYNEQFF	TGTGCCAGCAGCTTTAGGAGCGGGGCCTACAATGAGCAGTTCTTC